These 15 T cell receptor beta chains originate from one sample sequenced in a study of control samples from healthy donors and cancer patients. TCRdb's table, derived via immunoSEQ multiplex PCR, lists solely in-frame clones and lacks some. Of 70,000 to 90,000 clones in the sample, 70% to 90% are singletons; the top ten hold 1.5% to 2%. Sequenced input: PBMCs. Every receptor here comes from a woman aged 55-75 years with head and neck cancer.

The chain couples TRBV14 to TRBJ1-2, with a possible D match to TRBD1 (6 bases). Trimming removed 2 bases at V and 8 bases at J, with 12 bases between. CDR1 SGHDN and CDR2 FVKESK come from the germline V gene. The length of the CDR3 is 13 residues. The CDR3: CASSQQDSGGYTF. CDR3 in DNA: TGTGCCAGCAGCCAACAGGACAGTGGAGGCTACACCTTC.

V and J are TRBV3-1 (or the pseudogene TRBV3-2) and TRBJ2-2; TRBD2 agrees at 11 bases. This CDR3 has 16 amino acids. Germline CDR1 and CDR2: LGHDT and YNNKEL (reference sequence). V lost 6 bases and J lost 0; bases outside the gene matches: 3. CDR3 amino acids: CASRPSGRSNTGELFF. DNA for the CDR3: TGTGCCAGCAGACCTAGCGGGAGGTCGAACACCGGGGAGCTGTTTTTT.

The rearrangement joins TRBV5-4 to TRBJ2-2; D might be TRBD1 (6 bases). The CDR3 extends over 16 amino acids. V was pared by 4 bases and J by 1 base, with 14 bases between. Germline loops: CDR1 SGHNT, CDR2 YYREEE (reference sequence). The DNA of the CDR3 is TGTGCCAGCAGCCCTCGAAGGGGGTTGAACACCGGGGAGCTGTTTTTT. Encoded protein: CASSPRRGLNTGELFF.

The chain carries TRBV7-6 and TRBJ2-5, with 11 bases aligning to TRBD2. V shed 9 bases and J 3 bases; nucleotides not matched to a gene: 9. Per the germline V gene, CDR1 is SGHVS and CDR2 is FNYEAQ. The CDR3 runs 15 residues. Written as DNA, the CDR3 is TGTGCCAGTCGGCGTAGCGGGAGGGGTGAAGAGACCCAGTACTTC. It encodes CASRRSGRGEETQYF.

The chain combines TRBV2 with TRBJ2-1; TRBD2 agrees at 10 bases. The CDR3 spans 15 residues. In germline, CDR1 is SNHLY, CDR2 FYNNEI. V shed 2 bases and J 7 bases; nucleotides not matched to a gene: 5. For the CDR3, the DNA is TGTGCCAGCAGTGAACTAAGCGGGAGGGTGAATGAGCAGTTCTTC. It is translated as CASSELSGRVNEQFF.

In this sample, this clone turned up once. This chain connects TRBV11-2 to TRBJ2-1; 9 bases align to TRBD2. Germline loops: CDR1 SGHAT, CDR2 FQNNGV. The CDR3 has 13 residues. V was pared by 10 bases and J by 3 bases, with 4 bases of the junction left unmatched. CDR3 amino acids: CATRTSVYNEQFF. DNA for the CDR3: TGTGCCACCCGGACTAGCGTCTACAATGAGCAGTTCTTC.

This clone occurred a few times. The chain links TRBV5-8 to TRBJ2-7; D remains unclear. The CDR3 length is 14 residues. V lost 5 bases and J lost 2, with 14 bases in between. Per the germline V gene, CDR1 is SGHTS and CDR2 is YDEGEE. Here the CDR3 DNA reads TGTGCCAGCAGACCGAGGAAGGGTGCCTACGAGCAGTACTTC. Encoded protein: CASRPRKGAYEQYF.

The V gene is TRBV5-1, the J gene TRBJ2-5; 7 nucleotides align to TRBD2. Germline values: CDR1 SGHRS, CDR2 YFSETQ. The V gene end was trimmed by 3 bases and the J gene end by 1 base; junction bases not matched to a gene: 6. The CDR3 runs 15 residues. The CDR3: CASSSVAGSQETQYF. CDR3 bases: TGCGCCAGCAGCTCGGTAGCGGGCAGCCAAGAGACCCAGTACTTC.

The V gene is TRBV7-9, the J gene TRBJ2-1; no firm D call. The CDR3 spans 12 residues. V lost 5 bases, J lost 5 bases, and 7 bases lay in between. CDR1 and CDR2 from the germline V gene are SEHNR and FQNEAQ (reference sequence). CDR3 protein: CASSGSDNEQFF. The CDR3 DNA reads as TGTGCCAGCAGCGGAAGCGACAATGAGCAGTTCTTC. Together with reference TRBV7-9 and TRBJ2-1, the CDR3 gives the full variable domain: DTGVSQNPRHKITKRGQNVTFRCDPISEHNRLYWYRQTLGQGPEFLTYFQNEAQLEKSRLLSDRFSAERPKGSFSTLEIQRTEQGDSAMYLCASSGSDNEQFFGPGTRLTVL.

The rearrangement joins TRBV5-8 to TRBJ1-4; possible D gene TRBD1, 5 bases. Germline CDR1 and CDR2: SGHTS and YDEGEE. V lost 1 base and J lost 4, with 20 bases in between. The CDR3 has 18 amino acids. In DNA, the CDR3 is TGTGCCAGCAGCTTGAGTAGGGGACGGGCGACAATTAATGAAAAACTGTTTTTT. As protein: CASSLSRGRATINEKLFF.

The chain links TRBV7-2 to TRBJ1-2, with 10 nucleotides matching TRBD1. Trimming took 5 bases from V and 4 from J; bases not matched to a gene: 1. Germline V gene lookup returns CDR1 SGHTA and CDR2 FQGNSA. The CDR3 contains 13 residues. CDR3 DNA: TGTGCCAGCAGCCGGACAGGGGGCTATGGCTACACCTTC. This codes for CASSRTGGYGYTF.

V gene TRBV6-1 combines with J gene TRBJ2-3; D gene unclear. V was trimmed by 3 bases and J by 2 bases, leaving 15 bases between them. Germline V gene lookup returns CDR1 MNHNS and CDR2 SASEGT. CDR3 length: 16 residues. CDR3 sequence reads: CASSDQPRIVTDTQYF. The CDR3 DNA reads TGTGCCAGCAGTGACCAACCTCGAATAGTCACAGATACGCAGTATTTT.

The rearrangement links TRBV27 to TRBJ2-7, with 7 bases aligning to TRBD1. This CDR3 region has 15 residues. Germline V CDR1 and CDR2: MNHEY, SMNVEV (reference sequence). J gave up 0 bases and V 0 bases, and 2 bases lay outside the gene matches. The CDR3, as DNA: TGTGCCAGCAGTTTATCGGGGACAGTCTCCTACGAGCAGTACTTC. This gives the protein CASSLSGTVSYEQYF.

The chain joins TRBV18 to TRBJ2-7; D possibly corresponds to TRBD1 (6 bases). The CDR3 has 15 residues. V lost 1 base and J 5 bases, leaving 15 bases between the germline ends. In germline, CDR1 is KGHSH, CDR2 LQKENI. CDR3 DNA sequence: TGTGCCAGCTCACCACGGACAGCCGGTGGGGACGAGCAGTACTTC. This encodes CASSPRTAGGDEQYF.

The rearrangement uses TRBV7-9 and TRBJ2-7; D is ambiguous. The germline V gene encodes CDR1 SEHNR and CDR2 FQNEAQ (reference sequence). The CDR3 is 13 amino acids. V lost 3 bases to trimming and J lost 4 bases, with 10 bases between them. The CDR3 protein is CASSFGSWYEQYF. As DNA, the CDR3 is TGTGCCAGCAGCTTTGGGTCTTGGTACGAGCAGTACTTC.